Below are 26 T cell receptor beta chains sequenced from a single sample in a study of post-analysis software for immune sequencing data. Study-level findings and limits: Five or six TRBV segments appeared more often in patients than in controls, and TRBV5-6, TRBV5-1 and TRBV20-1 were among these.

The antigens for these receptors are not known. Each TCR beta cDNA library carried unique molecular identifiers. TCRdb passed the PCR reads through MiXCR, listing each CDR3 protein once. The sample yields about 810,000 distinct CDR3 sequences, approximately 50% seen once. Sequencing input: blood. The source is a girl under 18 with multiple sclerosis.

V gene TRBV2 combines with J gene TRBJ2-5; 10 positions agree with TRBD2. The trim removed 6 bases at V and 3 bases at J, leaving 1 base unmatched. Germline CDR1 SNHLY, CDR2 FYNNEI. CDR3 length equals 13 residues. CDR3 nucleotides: TGTGCCAGCAGCGGACTAGCGGAAGAGACCCAGTACTTC. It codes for CASSGLAEETQYF.

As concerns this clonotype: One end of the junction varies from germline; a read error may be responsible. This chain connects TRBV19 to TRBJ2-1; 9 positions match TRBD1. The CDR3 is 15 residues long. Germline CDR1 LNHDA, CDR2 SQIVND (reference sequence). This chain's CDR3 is CASTTGQGFYNEQFF. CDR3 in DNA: TGCGCCAGTACTACCGGACAGGGGTTCTACAATGAGCAGTTCTTC.

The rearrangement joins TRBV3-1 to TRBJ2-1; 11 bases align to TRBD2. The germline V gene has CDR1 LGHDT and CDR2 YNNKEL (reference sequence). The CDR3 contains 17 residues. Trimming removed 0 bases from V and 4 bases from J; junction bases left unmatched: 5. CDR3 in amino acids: CASSQETSGRLYNEQFF. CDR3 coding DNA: TGTGCCAGCAGCCAAGAAACTAGCGGGAGATTATACAATGAGCAGTTCTTC.

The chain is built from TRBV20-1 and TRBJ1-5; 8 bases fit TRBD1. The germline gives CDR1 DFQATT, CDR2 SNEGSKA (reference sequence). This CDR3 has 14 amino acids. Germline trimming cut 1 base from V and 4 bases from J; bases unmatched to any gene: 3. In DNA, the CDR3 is TGCAGTGCTAGAGCCACAGGGGGAAATCAGCCCCAGCATTTT. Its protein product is CSARATGGNQPQHF.

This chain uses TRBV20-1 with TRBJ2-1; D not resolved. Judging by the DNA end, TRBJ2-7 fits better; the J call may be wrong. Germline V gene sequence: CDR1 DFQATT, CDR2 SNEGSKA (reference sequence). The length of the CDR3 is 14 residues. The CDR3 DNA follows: TGCAGTGCTAGGTTACAGCTCTCCTACAATGAGCAGTACTTC. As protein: CSARLQLSYNEQYF.

CDR3 region: CASGLVTGLSGYTF. The CDR3 DNA reads as TGTGCTAGTGGTTTGGTCACAGGGCTAAGTGGCTACACCTTC. The chain links TRBV12-5 to TRBJ1-2; D possibly corresponds to TRBD1 (6 bases). The CDR3 covers 14 residues. The V gene's germline CDR1 is LGHNT and CDR2 FRNRAP. The V end lost 0 bases, the J end lost 7 bases, and 12 bases lay between the germline ends.

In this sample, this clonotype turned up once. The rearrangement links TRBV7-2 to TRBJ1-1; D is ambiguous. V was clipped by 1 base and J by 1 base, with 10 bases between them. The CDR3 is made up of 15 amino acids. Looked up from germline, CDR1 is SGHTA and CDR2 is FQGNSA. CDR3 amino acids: CASSLGRAGNTEAFF. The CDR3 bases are TGTGCCAGCAGCTTAGGGAGGGCAGGGAACACTGAAGCTTTCTTT.

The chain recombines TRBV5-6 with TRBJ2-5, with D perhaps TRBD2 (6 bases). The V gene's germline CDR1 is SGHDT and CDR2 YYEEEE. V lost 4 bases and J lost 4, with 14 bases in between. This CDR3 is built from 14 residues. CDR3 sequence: CASSPEGLIETQYF. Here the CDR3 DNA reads TGTGCCAGCAGCCCGGAGGGTCTAATAGAGACCCAGTACTTC.

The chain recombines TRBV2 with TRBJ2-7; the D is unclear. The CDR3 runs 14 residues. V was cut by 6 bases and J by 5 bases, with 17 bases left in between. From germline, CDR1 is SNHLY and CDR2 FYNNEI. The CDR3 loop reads CASSPGPEIHEQYF. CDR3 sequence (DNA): TGTGCCAGCAGCCCCGGGCCAGAGATCCACGAGCAGTACTTC.

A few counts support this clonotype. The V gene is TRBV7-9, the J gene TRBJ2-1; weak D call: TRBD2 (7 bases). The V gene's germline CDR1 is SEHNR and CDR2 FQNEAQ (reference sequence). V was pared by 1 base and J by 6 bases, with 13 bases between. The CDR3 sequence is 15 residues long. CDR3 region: CASSLGGGRSNEQFF. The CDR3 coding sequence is TGTGCCAGCAGCTTAGGGGGGGGCCGGTCCAATGAGCAGTTCTTC.

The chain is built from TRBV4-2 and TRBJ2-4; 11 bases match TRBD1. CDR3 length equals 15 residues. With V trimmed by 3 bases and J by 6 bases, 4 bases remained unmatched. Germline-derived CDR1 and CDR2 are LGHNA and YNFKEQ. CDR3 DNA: TGTGCCAGCAGCCATCCCGGGACAGGGGGAAACATTCAGTACTTC. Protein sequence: CASSHPGTGGNIQYF.

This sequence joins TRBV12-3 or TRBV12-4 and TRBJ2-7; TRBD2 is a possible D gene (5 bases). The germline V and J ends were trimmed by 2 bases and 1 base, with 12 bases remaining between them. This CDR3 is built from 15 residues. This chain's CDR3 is CASSLLSGLSYEQYF. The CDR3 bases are TGTGCCAGCAGTTTATTGAGCGGACTTTCCTACGAGCAGTACTTC.

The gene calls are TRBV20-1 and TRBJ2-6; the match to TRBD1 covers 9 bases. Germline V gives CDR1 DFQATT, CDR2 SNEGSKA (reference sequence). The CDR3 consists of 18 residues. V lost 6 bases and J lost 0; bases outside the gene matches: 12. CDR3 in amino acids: CSARKVTGGTSGANVLTF. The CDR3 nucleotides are TGCAGTGCAAGAAAAGTGACAGGGGGTACCTCTGGGGCCAACGTCCTGACTTTC.

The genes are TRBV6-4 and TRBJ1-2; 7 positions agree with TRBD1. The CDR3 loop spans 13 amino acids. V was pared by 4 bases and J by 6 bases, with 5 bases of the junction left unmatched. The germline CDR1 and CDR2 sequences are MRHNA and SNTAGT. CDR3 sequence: CASSAGTADGYTF. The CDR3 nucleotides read TGTGCCAGCAGTGCCGGGACAGCAGATGGCTACACCTTC.

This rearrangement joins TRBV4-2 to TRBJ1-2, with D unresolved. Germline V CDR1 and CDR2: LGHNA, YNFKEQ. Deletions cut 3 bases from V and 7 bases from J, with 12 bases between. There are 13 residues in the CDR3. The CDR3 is CASSQISPSGYTF. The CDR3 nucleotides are TGTGCCAGCAGCCAGATTTCCCCGTCTGGCTACACCTTC.

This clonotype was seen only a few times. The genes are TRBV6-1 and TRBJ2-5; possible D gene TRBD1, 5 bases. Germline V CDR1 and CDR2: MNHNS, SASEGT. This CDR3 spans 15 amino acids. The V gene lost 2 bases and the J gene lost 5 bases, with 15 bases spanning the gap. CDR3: CASSENPGFRETQYF. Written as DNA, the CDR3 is TGTGCCAGCAGTGAAAATCCAGGGTTTAGGGAGACCCAGTACTTC.

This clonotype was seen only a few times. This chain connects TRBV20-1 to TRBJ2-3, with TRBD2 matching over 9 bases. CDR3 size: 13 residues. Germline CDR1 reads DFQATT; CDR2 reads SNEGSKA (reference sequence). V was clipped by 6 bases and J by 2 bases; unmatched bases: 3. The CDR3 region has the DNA TGCAGTGCGCCTAGCGGGAACACAGATACGCAGTATTTT. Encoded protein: CSAPSGNTDTQYF.

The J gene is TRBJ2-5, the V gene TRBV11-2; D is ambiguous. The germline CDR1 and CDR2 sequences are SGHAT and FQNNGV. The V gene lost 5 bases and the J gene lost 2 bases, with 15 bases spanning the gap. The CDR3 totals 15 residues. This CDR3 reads CASSTTNGLQETQYF. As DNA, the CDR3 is TGTGCCAGCAGCACAACTAACGGTCTACAAGAGACCCAGTACTTC.

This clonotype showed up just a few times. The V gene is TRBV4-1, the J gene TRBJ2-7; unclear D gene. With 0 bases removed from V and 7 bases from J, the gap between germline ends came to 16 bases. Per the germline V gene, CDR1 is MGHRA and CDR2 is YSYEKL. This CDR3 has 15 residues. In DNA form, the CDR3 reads TGCGCCAGCAGCCAAGATCCGGCCGGGTTGCAAGAGCAGTACTTC. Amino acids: CASSQDPAGLQEQYF.

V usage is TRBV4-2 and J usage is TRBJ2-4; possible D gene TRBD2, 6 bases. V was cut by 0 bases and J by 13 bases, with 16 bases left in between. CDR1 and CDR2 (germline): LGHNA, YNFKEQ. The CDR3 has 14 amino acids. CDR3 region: CASSQDTQWGEQYF. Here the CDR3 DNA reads TGTGCCAGCAGCCAAGATACCCAGTGGGGGGAGCAGTACTTC.

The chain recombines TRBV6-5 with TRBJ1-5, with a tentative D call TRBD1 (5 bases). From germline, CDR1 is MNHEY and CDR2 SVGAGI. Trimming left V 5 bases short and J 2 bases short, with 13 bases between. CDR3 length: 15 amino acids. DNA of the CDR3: TGTGCCAGCAGTCGAATCAGGGATGGCAATCAGCCCCAGCATTTT. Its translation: CASSRIRDGNQPQHF.

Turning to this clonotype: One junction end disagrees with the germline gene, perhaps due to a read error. The CDR3 here is CSAEIRGDGYTF. For the CDR3, the DNA is TGCAGCGCTGAAATCAGGGGGGATGGCTACACCTTC. V usage is TRBV29-1 and J usage is TRBJ1-2, with TRBD1 matching over 7 bases. CDR3 size: 12 residues. Germline CDR1 is SQVTM and CDR2 is ANQGSEA. Supplemented by reference TRBV29-1 and TRBJ1-2, the full variable domain reads SAVISQKPSRDICQRGTSLTIQCQVDSQVTMMFWYRQQPGQSLTLIATANQGSEATYESGFVIDKFPISRPNLTFSTLTVSNMSPEDSSIYLCSAEIRGDGYTFGSGTRLTVV.

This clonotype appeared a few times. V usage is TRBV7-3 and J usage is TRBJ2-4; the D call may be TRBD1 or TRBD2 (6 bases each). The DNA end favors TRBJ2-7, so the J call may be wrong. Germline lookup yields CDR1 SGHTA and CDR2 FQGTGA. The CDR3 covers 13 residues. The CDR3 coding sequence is TGTGCCAGCAGCTTTCTGGGGGGCAACGAGCAGTACTTC. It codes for CASSFLGGNEQYF.

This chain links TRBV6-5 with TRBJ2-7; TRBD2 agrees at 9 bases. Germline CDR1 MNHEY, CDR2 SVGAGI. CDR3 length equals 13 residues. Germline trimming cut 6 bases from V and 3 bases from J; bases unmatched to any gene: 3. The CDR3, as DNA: TGTGCCAGCAGCCGTAGCGGGGGCTACGAGCAGTACTTC. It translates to CASSRSGGYEQYF.

The CDR3 protein is CASSRSGTSGMYEQYF. CDR3 in DNA: TGTGCCAGCAGTCGCTCCGGGACTAGCGGGATGTACGAGCAGTACTTC. This rearrangement joins TRBV6-5 to TRBJ2-7, with 13 bases lining up with TRBD2. CDR1 and CDR2 from the germline V gene are MNHEY and SVGAGI. The V segment lost 5 bases and the J segment 4 bases; nucleotides outside the gene matches: 8. The CDR3 contains 16 residues.

The CDR3 loop is CSVESGNEQFF. The CDR3 coding sequence is TGCAGCGTTGAGAGTGGGAATGAGCAGTTCTTC. This chain joins TRBV29-1 and TRBJ2-1; D is unresolved. Per germline, CDR1 SQVTM and CDR2 ANQGSEA. V lost 3 bases and J 7 bases, leaving 7 bases between the germline ends. The CDR3 covers 11 residues.